This is a list of T cell receptor beta chains from one sample in a study of beta chain features in type 1 diabetes. TCRdb's table, derived via immunoSEQ multiplex PCR, lists solely in-frame clones and lacks some. This table has 40,000 or so clones, approximately 72% appearing once. The sample consisted of Tregs from blood. These TCRs come from a woman in her late teens or twenties with type 1 diabetes. The CDR3 runs from the conserved cysteine through the conserved F or W. The D gene is left open where the match is weak. A clone size is listed for some rows: how often the clone was seen (once, few, many), or a class if it is expanded.

cdr3_aa cdr3_nt v_call clone_size d_call j_call
CASSFGYEQFF TGTGCCAGCAGCTTCGGGTATGAGCAGTTCTTC TRBV5-4 NA NA TRBJ2-1
CASSRTVDYEQYF TGCGCCAGCAGCCGGACAGTTGATTACGAGCAGTACTTC TRBV4-1 few NA TRBJ2-7
CASSPPGFYTDTQYF TGTGCCAGCAGCCCACCGGGGTTCTACACAGATACGCAGTATTTT TRBV27 NA NA TRBJ2-3
CASSQVRLGLAGETQYF TGCGCCAGCAGCCAAGTGCGTTTAGGACTAGCGGGAGAGACCCAGTACTTC TRBV4-3 NA TRBD2 TRBJ2-5
CASTLRTGGDSPLHF TGCGCCAGCACCCTCCGGACAGGCGGCGATTCACCCCTCCACTTT TRBV5-1 NA TRBD1 TRBJ1-6
CASSPAYEQYF TGTGCCAGCAGTCCGGCCTACGAGCAGTACTTC TRBV28 NA NA TRBJ2-7
CASSPRGGTGANVLTF TGTGCCAGCTCACCGCGCGGGGGTACTGGGGCCAACGTCCTGACTTTC TRBV18 few TRBD2 TRBJ2-6
CASSPRQGREETQYF TGTGCCAGCAGCCCCCGACAGGGCCGGGAAGAGACCCAGTACTTC TRBV11-2 NA TRBD1 TRBJ2-5
CASSPGTQGALYEQYF TGCGCCAGCAGCCCGGGAACCCAGGGGGCCCTTTACGAGCAGTACTTC TRBV5-1 NA TRBD1 TRBJ2-7
CASSLGQGYSNQPQHF TGTGCCAGCAGCCTCGGGCAGGGGTATAGCAATCAGCCCCAGCATTTT TRBV7-2 NA NA TRBJ1-5
CASSNRDSGNTIYF TGTGCCAGCAGCAACAGGGACTCTGGAAACACCATATATTTT TRBV2 NA NA TRBJ1-3
CASSFLPLDRGTHEQYF TGTGCCAGCAGTTTCTTACCACTAGACAGGGGAACCCACGAGCAGTACTTC TRBV27 NA TRBD1 TRBJ2-7
CASRTGTGHYEQYF TGTGCCAGCAGGACCGGGACAGGGCATTACGAGCAGTACTTC TRBV28 NA TRBD1 TRBJ2-7
CASSLGGQGPYEQYF TGCGCCAGCAGCTTGGGGGGACAGGGCCCCTACGAGCAGTACTTC TRBV5-1 NA TRBD1 TRBJ2-7
CASSLGHQSTEAFF TGTGCCAGCAGCTTAGGACATCAGAGCACTGAAGCTTTCTTT TRBV5-4 few NA TRBJ1-1
CSVVSGQETQYF TGCAGCGTGGTCTCAGGGCAAGAGACCCAGTACTTC TRBV29-1 few NA TRBJ2-5
CASSRTGSGEQFF TGTGCCAGCAGCAGGACAGGGTCCGGTGAGCAGTTCTTC TRBV7-2 NA TRBD1 TRBJ2-1
CASSLSQGVSYEQYF TGTGCCAGCAGCTTATCCCAGGGGGTATCCTACGAGCAGTACTTC TRBV7-9 once TRBD1 TRBJ2-7
CASSPISRTGELFF TGTGCCAGCAGCCCTATATCAAGAACCGGGGAGCTGTTTTTT TRBV5-8 NA NA TRBJ2-2
CASSSGTGFDEQYF TGTGCCAGCAGCTCCGGGACAGGGTTCGACGAGCAGTACTTC TRBV7-9 NA TRBD1 TRBJ2-7
CASSPLLAGNDYEQYF TGTGCCAGCAGTCCTCTACTAGCGGGAAATGACTACGAGCAGTACTTC TRBV7-9 NA TRBD2 TRBJ2-7
CSGRLAGAVQFF TGCAGCGGAAGACTAGCGGGGGCCGTGCAGTTCTTC TRBV29-1 few TRBD2 TRBJ2-1
CASSVHQSSANEQFF TGTGCCAGCAGCGTTCACCAGAGTAGCGCGAATGAGCAGTTCTTC TRBV9 NA NA TRBJ2-1
CASSQISTGNYGYTF TGCGCCAGCAGCCAAATTTCGACAGGGAACTATGGCTACACCTTC TRBV5-1 few TRBD1 TRBJ1-2
CSVRGAGGFNFRTEAFF TGCAGCGTTCGAGGGGCAGGGGGCTTTAATTTTAGGACTGAAGCTTTCTTT TRBV29-1 few TRBD1 TRBJ1-1
CASSPSGGTTNEKLFF TGCGCCAGCAGCCCATCAGGGGGAACAACTAATGAAAAACTGTTTTTT TRBV5-1 few TRBD1 TRBJ1-4
CASSKGAVPEAFF TGTGCCAGCAGCAAAGGGGCAGTCCCTGAAGCTTTCTTT TRBV6-6 NA NA TRBJ1-1
CASSREAGELFF TGTGCCAGCTCACGAGAGGCCGGGGAGCTGTTTTTT TRBV18 NA NA TRBJ2-2
CASRGGWDSPGGTF TGTGCCAGCAGGGGGGGTTGGGACAGCCCTGGCGGAACCTTC TRBV2 NA TRBD1 TRBJ1-2
CASSSGRGETQYF TGTGCCAGCAGCTCCGGACGAGGGGAGACCCAGTACTTC TRBV9 once NA TRBJ2-5
CASSDSLSVLSTDTQYF TGCGCCAGCAGTGACTCACTTAGCGTTCTCAGCACAGATACGCAGTATTTT TRBV10-1 NA NA TRBJ2-3
CASTLQGNTEAFF TGTGCCAGTACGCTACAGGGAAACACTGAAGCTTTCTTT TRBV19 NA NA TRBJ1-1